This section outlines one T cell receptor beta chain sequence together with its context. Its specificity is unknown. This entry comes from a study of T-cell memory formation after mild COVID-19. Trimming removed 0 bases at V and 13 bases at J, with 13 bases between. The CDR3 covers 13 residues. Germline CDR1 MGHRA, CDR2 YSYEKL. Libraries for TCRalpha and TCRbeta carried sample barcodes and unique molecular identifiers via 5'RACE. In TCRdb, the 5' RACE reads were re-called with MiXCR into one record per CDR3 protein. The table records around 200,000 distinct CDR3 sequences, about 10% of them present only once. Study-wide results and limits: CD8+ contracting clones occupied EMRA, while CD4+ ones occupied mainly CM and EM.

The receptor was derived from a young man who had mild COVID-19 (a few samples of this study predate the infection). Cell type and time point are not known. The rearrangement uses TRBV4-1 and TRBJ1-5, with D perhaps TRBD1 (5 bases). The specimen was PBMCs or a T cell subset sorted from them (not recorded which). The CDR3 nucleotides read TGCGCCAGCAGCCAAGATCAGGGAGGCCTACAGCATTTT. It specifies CASSQDQGGLQHF.